This T cell receptor (beta chain) appears in the sequencing data of a study of blood T cell repertoires in COVID-19 (dated by TCRdb to about 2020). General notes on the study: The collaborator samples originated in the United States, Italy and Spain and spanned the acute and convalescent phases of COVID-19. The material from the prospective study consisted of cDNA or gDNA derived from T cells, B-cell-depleted T cells, or PBMCs. Subjects who had been exposed to COVID-19, were actively infected with it, or had recovered from it provided the deeply sampled blood TCRbeta repertoires that made up the dataset. The repertoires were released in a freely available public database meant as a resource for research on the immune response to SARS-CoV-2. Samples were obtained from the ongoing ImmuneRACE study (first 160 participants) and from roughly 1,300 subjects provided by 6 global collaborators. A de-identified subject ID, COVID-19 status, age in years and sex were almost always included in the sample metadata. Where HLA class I and class II types were available, the types were taken from metadata supplied by the sample provider, not from assay-based typing.

This clone was found once. Its antigen has not been determined. Base qualities are missing; no much larger clone stands one base away. The CDR3 sequence holds 14 residues, the cysteine and phenylalanine included. Only the CDR3 region is kept as DNA, spanning 42 bases read in frame from base 1. Germline trimming: 6 bases from V, 1 base from J; junction bases outside gene matches: 5. The CDR1 and CDR2 encoded by the germline V gene are SNHLY and FYNNEI. TCRbeta CDR3 regions were amplified from genomic DNA by means of the immunoSEQ Assay, a bias-controlled multiplex PCR. The authors processed their data as follows. The number of nucleated cells in each sample was estimated by amplification of reference gene primers within the assay. To quantify the absolute abundance of each unique TCRbeta CDR3 rearrangement, sequence reads were collapsed and filtered. For each sample, productive Simpson clonality was calculated as the square root of Simpson's diversity index over productive rearrangements. TCRdb obtained this table from immuneACCESS and retained in-frame rearrangements with V and J assigned. These tables miss some clones; where compared with another copy, unresolved V genes account for less than half of the shortfall, and the remainder is unexplained. The V and J calls and the clone size are those of that table, but D and trimming were determined from the DNA. This sample is represented by roughly 160,000 clones; approximately 91% of them were singletons. The ten largest make up approximately 0.5% of the sample.

The collaborating institutions used their own protocols to collect whole blood in K2EDTA tubes. For TCRbeta analysis, collaborators shipped samples as frozen whole blood, isolated PBMCs, or DNA extracted from either of those sample types. Here is what the overall study found, with its caveats: Clinical and demographic metadata were provided uncurated, with the amount varying by source and participant.

The receptor was derived from a man between 45 and 60 years old with acute or convalescent COVID-19. Sequenced input: peripheral blood. This receptor chain uses TRBV2 and TRBJ2-5; 7 middle bases align to TRBD1. CDR3 reads: CASRTGTVQETQYF. The nucleotide sequence is TGTGCCAGCAGAACCGGGACAGTCCAAGAGACCCAGTACTTC. The reference TRBV2 and TRBJ2-5 proteins fill in what lies around the CDR3, so the full variable domain reads EPEVTQTPSHQVTQMGQEVILRCVPISNHLYFYWYRQILGQKVEFLVSFYNNEISEKSEIFDDQFSVERPDGSNFTLKIRSTKLEDSAMYFCASRTGTVQETQYFGPGTRLLVL.